The 9 T cell receptor beta chains listed next were all sequenced from one sample in a study of shared clonotypes between healthy human individuals. Produced via immunoSEQ multiplex PCR; TCRdb's table is partial and in-frame only. The table lists approximately 2.5 million clones, more than 85% of them singletons. The specimen was naive CD4+ T cells from PBMCs. Specified subset: CD45RA+ positively selected. These receptors were taken from a man younger than 35 in good health. Some clones in this sample may be carry-over from other donors' samples.

This chain uses TRBV30 with TRBJ2-1, with 7 bases aligning to TRBD1. V lost 2 bases, J lost 5 bases, and 3 bases stayed unmatched. CDR1 GTSNPN and CDR2 SVGIG come from the germline V gene (reference sequence). CDR3 length: 13 residues. The CDR3 DNA reads as TGTGCCTGGAGTAGGACAGGAGACAATGAGCAGTTCTTC. It translates to CAWSRTGDNEQFF.

Note on this clone: At the DNA level, this CDR3 is encoded by other sequences in the same sample as well. This rearrangement joins TRBV12-5 to TRBJ1-1; weak D call: TRBD1 (5 bases). Germline values: CDR1 LGHNT, CDR2 FRNRAP. V was shortened by 1 base and J by 1 base, with 7 bases between the two germline ends. The CDR3 is made up of 14 amino acids. DNA for the CDR3: TGTGCTAGTGGTTTGGGACAGAGGAACACTGAAGCTTTCTTT. It is translated as CASGLGQRNTEAFF.

The chain carries TRBV7-6 and TRBJ1-3; D might be TRBD1 (6 bases). CDR1 is SGHVS, CDR2 FNYEAQ, per germline. V lost 5 bases and J 0 bases, leaving 11 bases between the germline ends. This CDR3 is built from 15 residues. As DNA, the CDR3 is TGTGCCAGCAGCCGACAGGACATCTCTGGAAACACCATATATTTT. It is translated as CASSRQDISGNTIYF.

The chain joins TRBV4-1 to TRBJ2-1, with 8 bases aligning to TRBD2. CDR1 and CDR2 from the germline V gene are MGHRA and YSYEKL. This CDR3 contains 16 residues. J lost 2 bases, V lost 4 bases, and 7 bases had no gene match. The CDR3 DNA sequence: TGCGCCAGCAGCCCCCAACCAGCGGGAGCCTACAATGAGCAGTTCTTC. Translating it yields CASSPQPAGAYNEQFF.

The count of this clone is one. The rearrangement joins TRBV2 to TRBJ2-5; 11 bases are a match to TRBD2. From germline, CDR1 is SNHLY and CDR2 FYNNEI. Trimming took 11 bases from V and 4 from J; bases not matched to a gene: 6. The CDR3 covers 13 residues. This CDR3 reads CARASGRRETQYF. Here the CDR3 DNA reads TGTGCCCGGGCTAGCGGGAGGAGAGAGACCCAGTACTTC.

The chain couples TRBV11-3 to TRBJ2-1; TRBD2 matches 8 bases. CDR1 and CDR2 (germline): SGHNT, YENEEA. The CDR3 is 18 amino acids. Germline trimming cut 4 bases from V and 2 bases from J; bases unmatched to any gene: 13. The CDR3 loop is CASSSGGAGALPYNEQFF. Written as DNA, the CDR3 is TGTGCCAGCAGCTCGGGGGGGGCGGGCGCGCTTCCCTACAATGAGCAGTTCTTC. Combining the CDR3 with reference TRBV11-3 and TRBJ2-1 gives the whole variable domain EAGVVQSPRYKIIEKKQPVAFWCNPISGHNTLYWYLQNLGQGPELLIRYENEEAVDDSQLPKDRFSAERLKGVDSTLKIQPAELGDSAVYLCASSSGGAGALPYNEQFFGPGTRLTVL.

This clone was counted a single time. The rearrangement joins TRBV25-1 to TRBJ1-3; no firm D call. The CDR3 consists of 16 residues. Germline values: CDR1 MGHDK, CDR2 SYGVNS. V gave up 3 bases and J gave up 2 bases, with 14 bases separating them. The CDR3 DNA is TGTGCCAGCAGTGATGCCCCGGGGAGGGCTGGAAACACCATATATTTT. Protein: CASSDAPGRAGNTIYF.

This clone was seen only a few times. Other DNA sequences within the sample encode an identical CDR3. The chain carries TRBV14 and TRBJ1-2; D may be TRBD1 (5 bases). The V gene's germline CDR1 is SGHDN and CDR2 FVKESK. V gave up 4 bases and J gave up 4 bases, with 10 bases separating them. The CDR3 contains 13 residues. CDR3 loop: CASSPQGFYGYTF. The CDR3, as DNA: TGTGCCAGCAGCCCGCAGGGTTTCTATGGCTACACCTTC.

The chain joins TRBV27 to TRBJ2-5; D possibly corresponds to TRBD1 (6 bases). V was trimmed by 4 bases and J by 7 bases, leaving 13 bases between them. This CDR3 has 13 residues. Germline V gene data show CDR1 as MNHEY and CDR2 as SMNVEV (reference sequence). CDR3 sequence reads: CASSSIEGVTQYF. Here the CDR3 DNA reads TGTGCCAGCAGTTCGATCGAGGGGGTGACCCAGTACTTC.